The clone carrying this T cell receptor beta chain was found a few times. What it recognizes is unknown. PCR involved 60 Vbeta and 13 Jbeta primers. Assay used: immunoSEQ multiplex PCR; TCRdb lists only in-frame clones, some missing. The sample includes 55,000 to 85,000 clones, about 80% of them seen just once. The source of the sample is a study of cytomegalovirus exposure and HLA in healthy donors. Whole-study results and caveats: Later examination showed HLA-associated TCR beta chains had greater clonal expansion than equally common others.

The CDR3 is 15 residues long. Germline V gives CDR1 WSHSY, CDR2 SAAADI. The ends lost 4 bases at V and 2 bases at J; junction bases unmatched: 7. The sample taken for sequencing was PBMCs. This clonotype was sampled from a man younger than 30 in good health and CMV-seropositive. The chain joins TRBV10-2 to TRBJ2-7; 8 nucleotides line up with TRBD2. This CDR3 is CASSGGTSGTYEQYF. The CDR3 nucleotides read TGCGCCAGCAGTGGGGGAACTAGCGGCACCTACGAGCAGTACTTC.